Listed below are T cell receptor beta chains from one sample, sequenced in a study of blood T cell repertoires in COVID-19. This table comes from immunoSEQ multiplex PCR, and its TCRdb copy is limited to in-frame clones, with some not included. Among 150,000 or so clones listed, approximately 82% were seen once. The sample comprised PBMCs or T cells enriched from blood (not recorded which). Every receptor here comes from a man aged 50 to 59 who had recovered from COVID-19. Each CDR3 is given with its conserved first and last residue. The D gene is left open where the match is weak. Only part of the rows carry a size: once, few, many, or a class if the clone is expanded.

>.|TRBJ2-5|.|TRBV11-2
CASSLAGKQETQYF
TGTGCCAGCAGCTTAGCGGGGAAACAAGAGACCCAGTACTTC
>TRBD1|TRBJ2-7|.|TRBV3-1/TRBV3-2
CASSRPGQGLYEQYF
TGTGCCAGCAGCCGCCCGGGACAGGGGCTCTACGAGCAGTACTTC
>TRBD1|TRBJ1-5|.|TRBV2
CASSGDRGSNQPQHF
TGTGCCAGCAGTGGCGACAGGGGAAGCAATCAGCCCCAGCATTTT
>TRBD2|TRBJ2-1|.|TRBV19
CASSTSGEYNEQFF
TGTGCCAGTAGTACTAGCGGGGAGTACAATGAGCAGTTCTTC
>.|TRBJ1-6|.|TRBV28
CASTMLGGFNSPLHF
TGTGCCAGCACCATGCTCGGGGGTTTTAATTCACCCCTCCACTTT
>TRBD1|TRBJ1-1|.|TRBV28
CASRRQGVMRNTEAFF
TGTGCCAGCCGTCGACAGGGGGTTATGAGGAACACTGAAGCTTTCTTT
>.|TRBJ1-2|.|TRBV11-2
CASSLIKGSGTPNNYGYTF
TGTGCCAGCAGCTTGATAAAGGGATCCGGGACACCGAATAACTATGGCTACACCTTC
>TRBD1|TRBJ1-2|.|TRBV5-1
CASSQQGRNGYTF
TGCGCCAGCAGCCAACAGGGGCGCAATGGCTACACCTTC
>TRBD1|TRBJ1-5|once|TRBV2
CASTRDSTQPQHF
TGTGCCAGCACCCGGGACAGTACTCAGCCCCAGCATTTT
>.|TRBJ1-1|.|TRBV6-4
CARVQNTEAFF
TGTGCCAGGGTACAGAACACTGAAGCTTTCTTT
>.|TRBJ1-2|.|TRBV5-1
CASNPDGANYGYTF
TGCGCCAGCAATCCGGATGGAGCAAACTATGGCTACACCTTC
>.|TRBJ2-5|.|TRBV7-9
CASSLDGGETQYF
TGTGCCAGCAGCCTGGACGGAGGGGAGACCCAGTACTTC
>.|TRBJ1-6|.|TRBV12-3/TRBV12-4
CASRAGNSPLHF
TGTGCCAGCAGGGCGGGGAATTCACCCCTCCACTTT
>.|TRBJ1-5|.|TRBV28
CASSGINNQPQHF
TGTGCCAGCTCGGGAATAAACAATCAGCCCCAGCATTTT
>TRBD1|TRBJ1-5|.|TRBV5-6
CASSRRDRVYQPQHF
TGTGCCAGCAGCCGCCGGGACAGGGTTTATCAGCCCCAGCATTTT